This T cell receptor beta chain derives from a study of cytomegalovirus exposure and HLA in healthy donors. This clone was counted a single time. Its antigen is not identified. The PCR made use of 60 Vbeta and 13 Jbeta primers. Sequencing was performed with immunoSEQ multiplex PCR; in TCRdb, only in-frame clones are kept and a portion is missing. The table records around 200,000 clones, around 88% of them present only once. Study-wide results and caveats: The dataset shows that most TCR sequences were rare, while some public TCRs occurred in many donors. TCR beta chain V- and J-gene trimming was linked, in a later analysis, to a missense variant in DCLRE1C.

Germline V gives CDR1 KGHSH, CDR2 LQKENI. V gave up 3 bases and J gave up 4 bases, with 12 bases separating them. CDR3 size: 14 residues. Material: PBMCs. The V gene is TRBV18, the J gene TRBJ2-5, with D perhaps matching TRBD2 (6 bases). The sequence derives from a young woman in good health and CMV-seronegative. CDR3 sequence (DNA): TGTGCCAGCTCACCGGTCGGGGGTGGAGAGACCCAGTACTTC. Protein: CASSPVGGGETQYF. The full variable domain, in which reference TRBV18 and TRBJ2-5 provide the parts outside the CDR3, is NAGVMQNPRHLVRRRGQEARLRCSPMKGHSHVYWYRQLPEEGLKFMVYLQKENIIDESGMPKERFSAEFPKEGPSILRIQQVVRGDSAAYFCASSPVGGGETQYFGPGTRLLVL.